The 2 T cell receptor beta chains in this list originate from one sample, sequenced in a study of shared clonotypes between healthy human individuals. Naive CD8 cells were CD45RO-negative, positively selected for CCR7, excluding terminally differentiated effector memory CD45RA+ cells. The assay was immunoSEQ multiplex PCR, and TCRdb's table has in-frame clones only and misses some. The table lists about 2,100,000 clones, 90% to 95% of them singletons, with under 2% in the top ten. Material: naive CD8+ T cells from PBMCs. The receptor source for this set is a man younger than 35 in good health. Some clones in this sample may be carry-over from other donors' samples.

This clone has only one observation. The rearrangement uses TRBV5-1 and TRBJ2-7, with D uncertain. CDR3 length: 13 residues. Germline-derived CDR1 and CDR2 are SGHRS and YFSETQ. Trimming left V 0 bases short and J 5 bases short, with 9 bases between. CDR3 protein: CASSLGARNEQYF. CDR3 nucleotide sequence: TGCGCCAGCAGCTTGGGGGCGCGGAACGAGCAGTACTTC. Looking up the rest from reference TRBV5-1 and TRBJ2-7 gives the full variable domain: KAGVTQTPRYLIKTRGQQVTLSCSPISGHRSVSWYQQTPGQGLQFLFEYFSETQRNKGNFPGRFSGRQFSNSRSEMNVSTLELGDSALYLCASSLGARNEQYFGPGTRLTVT.

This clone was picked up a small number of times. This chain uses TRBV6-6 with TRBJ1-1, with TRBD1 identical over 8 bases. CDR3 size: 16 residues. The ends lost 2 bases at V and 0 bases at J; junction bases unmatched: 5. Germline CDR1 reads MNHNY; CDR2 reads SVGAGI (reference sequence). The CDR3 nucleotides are TGTGCCAGCAGTTACGAAGGACAGGGAATGAACACTGAAGCTTTCTTT. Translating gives CASSYEGQGMNTEAFF.